The subject of this entry is one T cell receptor beta chain. This sample was taken from a study of T-cell memory formation after mild COVID-19. Germline-derived CDR1 and CDR2 are MDHEN and SYDVKM. The CDR3 is 14 amino acids. Trimming left V 7 bases short and J 6 bases short, with 16 bases between. TCRdb fed the 5' RACE reads into MiXCR, producing one record per CDR3 protein. Among fewer than 400,000 distinct CDR3 sequences listed, about an eighth were seen once. The source material was PBMCs or a T cell subset sorted from them (not recorded which). This TCR was sampled from a man aged 18 to 30 who had mild COVID-19 (a few samples of this study predate the infection). Cell type and time point are not known. The genes are TRBV28 and TRBJ1-3; D gene uncertain. DNA for the CDR3: TGTGCCAGCACCTTGCCGGCCGTAAAAAACACCATATATTTT. It yields the protein CASTLPAVKNTIYF.